The 4 T cell receptor beta chains below all came from one sample that was sequenced in a study of blood T cell repertoires in COVID-19. Only in-frame clones appear in the TCRdb table, and some are missing; sequencing was by immunoSEQ multiplex PCR. Of more than 90,000 clones in the sample, 80% to 90% were seen once. The specimen was peripheral blood. The receptors were sampled from a woman aged 25-40 years with acute or convalescent COVID-19.

The chain has TRBV6-5 and TRBJ2-7; maybe TRBD1 (5 bases). Trimming pared 0 bases from V and 3 bases from J, leaving 9 bases between. This CDR3 spans 14 amino acids. Germline loops: CDR1 MNHEY, CDR2 SVGAGI. The CDR3 spells CASSYSPGLYEQYF. As DNA, the CDR3 is TGTGCCAGCAGTTACTCGCCAGGGCTCTACGAGCAGTACTTC.

This clone was detected only a few times. The rearrangement joins TRBV19 to TRBJ1-5, with TRBD1 matching 9 bases. The length of the CDR3 is 17 residues. Germline lookup yields CDR1 LNHDA and CDR2 SQIVND (reference sequence). Germline trimming cut 7 bases from V and 7 bases from J; bases unmatched to any gene: 17. The CDR3 DNA follows: TGTGCCAGTACCCCAGGATGGACAGGGGCCGAGGGCCAGCCCCAGCATTTT. Protein product: CASTPGWTGAEGQPQHF.

This clone appeared a single time. The genes are TRBV18 and TRBJ2-7; D is unresolved. V lost 3 bases and J 6 bases, leaving 15 bases between the germline ends. Germline loops: CDR1 KGHSH, CDR2 LQKENI. The CDR3 has 14 amino acids. The CDR3 nucleotides are TGTGCCAGCTCACCTTCTGGGCTGACGAGCGAGCAGTACTTC. This gives the protein CASSPSGLTSEQYF.

The V gene is TRBV2, the J gene TRBJ2-1, with 8 bases aligning to TRBD2. The germline gives CDR1 SNHLY, CDR2 FYNNEI. This CDR3 has 14 amino acids. The junction had 5 bases not matched to a gene; V was cut back by 8 bases and J by 2 bases. The CDR3 bases are TGTGCCAGCGGACGGGAGGGCACCTACAATGAGCAGTTCTTC. Residues: CASGREGTYNEQFF.